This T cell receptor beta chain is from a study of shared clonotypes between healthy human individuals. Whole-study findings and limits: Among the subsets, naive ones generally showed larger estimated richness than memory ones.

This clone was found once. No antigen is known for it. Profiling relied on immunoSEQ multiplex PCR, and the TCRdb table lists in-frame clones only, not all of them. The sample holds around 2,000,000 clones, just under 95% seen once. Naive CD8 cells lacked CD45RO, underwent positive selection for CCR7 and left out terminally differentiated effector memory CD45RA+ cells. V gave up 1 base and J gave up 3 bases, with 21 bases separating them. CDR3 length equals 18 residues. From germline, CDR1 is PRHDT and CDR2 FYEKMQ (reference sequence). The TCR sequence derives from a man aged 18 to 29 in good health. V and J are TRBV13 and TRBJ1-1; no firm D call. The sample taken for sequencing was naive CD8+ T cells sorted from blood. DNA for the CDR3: TGTGCCAGCAGCTTAGTCGCTTCGGCCCAAAGCACGGACACTGAAGCTTTCTTT. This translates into CASSLVASAQSTDTEAFF.